This TCR beta chain stems from a study of blood T cell repertoires in COVID-19. Study background: The United States, Italy and Spain were the sources of the acute and convalescent COVID-19 samples. Sources were T cells, B-cell-depleted T cells, or PBMCs; the material itself was cDNA or gDNA.

The repertoire was sequenced with immunoSEQ multiplex PCR; TCRdb's copy has only in-frame clones and lacks some. The sample gives around 190,000 clones, 80% to 90% of which show up once; 1.5% to 2% is in the top ten. Germline V CDR1 and CDR2: MNHEY, SVGAGI. Trimming pared 2 bases from V and 1 base from J, leaving 11 bases between. The CDR3 covers 16 residues. The receptor was derived from a man younger than 35 who had recovered from COVID-19. Sequenced input: peripheral blood. The chain joins TRBV6-5 to TRBJ2-2; the D gene is possibly TRBD2 (6 bases). CDR3 in amino acids: CASSYHHGGNTGELFF. The DNA of the CDR3 is TGTGCCAGCAGTTACCATCACGGGGGGAACACCGGGGAGCTGTTTTTT.